This T cell receptor (beta chain) is from a study of CD8 T cells in Susac syndrome (dated by TCRdb to the late 2010s). About the investigation overall: The study used repertoire sequencing to test whether antigen drove CD8+ T cell activation and differentiation in Susac syndrome.

Overall study results and their limits: The number of individuals in the TCR sequencing and HLA analysis was acknowledged as relatively small.

To note about this clonotype: The antigen it binds to is not known. Base-call qualities are not available, and no considerably larger clone is one nucleotide away.

RNA was extracted using the RNeasy kit, and roughly 0.45 to 1 microgram was reverse transcribed with random hexamers. TCR beta CDR3 regions were amplified with the immunoSEQ multiplex PCR assay covering 54 Vbeta and 13 Jbeta segments. PCR amplification bias was corrected using a synthetic template baseline for primer optimization and computational correction. The published analysis was carried out like this. Reads were annotated to V, D and J genes according to IMGT and were analyzed with immunoSEQ Analyzer, with only productive sequences retained. Clonality was calculated as one minus the Shannon entropy normalized by log2 of the number of productive unique sequences. Public and private clones were assessed among the 100 most prevalent clones of each patient and control. Clones were defined as Susac-specific when absent from the healthy and MS cohorts, from roughly 1,000 published viral clones and from other ImmuneACCESS disease sequences. TCRdb reprocessing: public reads trimmed at Q25 with fastp, clones called with MiXCR, in-frame beta chains kept. A single entry per CDR3 protein holds the most common genes and DNA from its merged rows. What appears here as the V and J calls and clone size reflects TCRdb's work, not the paper's. Present in this sample are 100,000 to 150,000 distinct CDR3 sequences, nearly 95% of which were seen just once. Clones ranked in the top ten supply more than 0.095% of the sample.

Peripheral blood CD8+ and CD4+ T cells from healthy donors, Susac syndrome patients and multiple sclerosis patients were profiled by high-throughput TCR beta sequencing. The healthy donors served as controls matched for age and sex. Bulk CD8+ and CD4+ T cells were purified by magnetic negative isolation, while CD8+ TEMRA cells were enriched using FACS. Blood was drawn into EDTA tubes, processed within 24 hours, and PBMCs were isolated by density gradient centrifugation. PBMCs intended for TCR sequencing were cryopreserved in liquid nitrogen and were subsequently thawed in a 37 degrees C water bath. The sorted or isolated CD4+, CD8+ and CD8+ TEMRA cells had a purity of 90% or higher. Its CDR3 holds 17 amino acids, cysteine through phenylalanine. The entry retains the CDR3 DNA only, 51 bases that are in frame from base 1. Between the V and J ends, shortened by 6 bases and 7 bases respectively, the junction contains 24 bases. Based on the germline V gene (reference sequence), the CDR1 and CDR2 sequences are LGHDT and YNNKEL.

Recombination connected TRBV3-1 to TRBJ2-2, with a tentative D call of TRBD1 or TRBD2, each matching 5 bases. Sequencing used CD4+ T cells from PBMCs. This clonotype was sampled from a human donor in good health. The nucleotides are TGTGCCAGCAGACCCGGGACCACGGTGGTTCGAATCGGGGAGCTGTTTTTT. It translates as CASRPGTTVVRIGELFF.